This T cell receptor beta chain was obtained from a study of identical twins. Healthy Caucasians were all of the donors. The V gene's germline CDR1 is MGHRA and CDR2 YSYEKL. Trimming cost V 3 bases and J 1 base; bases outside gene matches: 3. The CDR3 extends over 14 amino acids. TCRdb re-called the 5' RACE reads through MiXCR, storing one row per CDR3 protein. The data hold about 700,000 distinct CDR3 sequences, with approximately 9% observed a single time. This clonotype was seen many times. These same data were also listed under a study on yellow fever vaccine responses in identical twins.

The chain couples TRBV4-1 to TRBJ2-7; 7 bases match TRBD1. Sequenced sample: PBMCs. The TCR originated in a young woman in good health. The CDR3 sequence is CASSQQGQSYEQYF. The CDR3 nucleotides read TGCGCCAGCAGCCAGCAGGGACAGTCCTACGAGCAGTACTTC.